This record concerns one T cell receptor beta chain sequence. Roughly 0.45 to 1 ug RNA was reverse transcribed with random hexamers. TCRdb redid the calling of the immunoSEQ multiplex PCR reads with MiXCR, one entry per CDR3 protein. The sample lists some 180,000 distinct CDR3 sequences, just under 95% occurring once. The germline gives CDR1 SQVTM, CDR2 ANQGSEA. V was shortened by 5 bases and J by 4 bases, with 15 bases between the two germline ends. This CDR3 spans 15 amino acids. Sequencing of TCR beta was performed on blood CD8+ T cells and on blood CD4+ T cells. These data originate in a study of CD8 T cells in Susac syndrome.

The sample comprised CD4+ T cells from PBMCs. The TCR originated in a human donor with Susac syndrome. The rearrangement links TRBV29-1 to TRBJ2-6; D is uncertain. The CDR3 DNA sequence: TGCAGCGTTTCCGTAGGTCTTGCCGGGGCCAACGTCCTGACTTTC. Translating it yields CSVSVGLAGANVLTF.